What follows are 14 T cell receptor beta chains derived from one specimen sequenced in a study of CD4 T cell repertoires in COVID-19. These receptors' targets are unknown. Antigen-reactive proliferating T cell lines came from CFSE-labeled cells given autologous monocytes and SARS-CoV-2 spike or nucleoprotein. Measured with immunoSEQ multiplex PCR; TCRdb has only the in-frame clones, and not every one. There are around 360 clones in the sample; approximately 28% occur only once, and 30% to 35% lies in the top ten. Sequenced material: effector memory CD4+ T cells, cultured in vitro, taken after recovery from COVID-19. The receptors stem from a human donor who had COVID-19.

Relative to its sample, this clone is large. The V call is TRBV19, the J call TRBJ1-5, with TRBD1 matching over 7 bases. J lost 2 bases, V lost 6 bases, and 4 bases had no gene match. CDR1 LNHDA and CDR2 SQIVND come from the germline V gene (reference sequence). The CDR3 runs 14 residues. DNA for the CDR3: TGTGCCAGTAGCGCAGGGGGTGGCAATCAGCCCCAGCATTTT. Amino acid sequence: CASSAGGGNQPQHF.

This clone is large. V is TRBV7-6 and J is TRBJ2-3, with 8 bases aligning to TRBD2. Trimming at V came to 2 bases and at J to 5 bases, leaving 21 bases not matched to a gene. Looked up from germline, CDR1 is SGHVS and CDR2 is FNYEAQ. This CDR3 has 20 amino acids. CDR3 protein: CASSLPTESGGQWGEDTQYF. The CDR3 bases are TGTGCCAGCAGCTTACCCACGGAAAGCGGGGGTCAGTGGGGAGAAGATACGCAGTATTTT. The full variable domain, with the rest looked up from reference TRBV7-6 and TRBJ2-3, is GAGVSQSPRYKVTKRGQDVALRCDPISGHVSLYWYRQALGQGPEFLTYFNYEAQQDKSGLPNDRFSAERPEGSISTLTIQRTEQRDSAMYRCASSLPTESGGQWGEDTQYFGPGTRLTVL.

The chain uses TRBV27 and TRBJ1-6, with 8 bases aligning to TRBD1. The CDR3 length is 15 residues. Looked up from germline, CDR1 is MNHEY and CDR2 is SMNVEV (reference sequence). Trimming removed 7 bases from V and 9 bases from J; junction bases left unmatched: 11. The CDR3 is CASTWDRRQGSPLHF. Here the CDR3 DNA reads TGTGCCAGCACCTGGGACAGGAGGCAAGGTTCACCCCTCCACTTT.

In this sample, this clone is large. The chain has TRBV2 and TRBJ2-7; D tentatively fits TRBD1 or TRBD2 (5 bases each). This CDR3 region has 12 residues. Germline CDR1 and CDR2: SNHLY and FYNNEI. Trimming took 4 bases from V and 6 from J, leaving 10 bases between them. The CDR3 DNA reads as TGTGCCAGCAGTGTAGAGGGGTTCGAGCAGTACGTC. Residues: CASSVEGFEQYV.

This clone is deemed large (0.1 to 1%). The V call is TRBV30, the J call TRBJ1-4; TRBD1 might be the D (5 bases). Germline V gives CDR1 GTSNPN, CDR2 SVGIG (reference sequence). V was cut by 4 bases and J by 3 bases, with 18 bases left in between. This CDR3 region has 16 residues. The CDR3 DNA sequence: TGTGCCTGGACCGATAGACAGCTTGTACCTAATGAAAAACTGTTTTTT. The encoded protein is CAWTDRQLVPNEKLFF.

The rearrangement joins TRBV5-1 to TRBJ1-4, with 9 bases matching TRBD1. This CDR3 has 19 amino acids. CDR1 and CDR2 from the germline V gene are SGHRS and YFSETQ. The ends lost 4 bases at V and 7 bases at J; junction bases unmatched: 20. The chain's CDR3 is CASSQNRDRATSVGEKLFF. The CDR3 nucleotides are TGCGCCAGCAGCCAGAACCGGGACAGGGCCACCTCGGTGGGTGAAAAACTGTTTTTT. Together with reference TRBV5-1 and TRBJ1-4, the CDR3 gives the full variable domain: KAGVTQTPRYLIKTRGQQVTLSCSPISGHRSVSWYQQTPGQGLQFLFEYFSETQRNKGNFPGRFSGRQFSNSRSEMNVSTLELGDSALYLCASSQNRDRATSVGEKLFFGSGTQLSVL.

V is TRBV29-1 and J is TRBJ2-7; no clear D. The germline gives CDR1 SQVTM, CDR2 ANQGSEA. Trimming stripped 8 bases from V and 1 base from J, with 12 bases between. CDR3 length equals 12 residues. The chain's CDR3 is CSLMTDSYEQYV. The CDR3 nucleotides are TGCAGCCTGATGACGGATTCCTACGAGCAGTACGTC.

This clone was recorded a few times. J is TRBJ2-1 and V is TRBV30, with D possibly being TRBD1 (5 bases). This CDR3 region has 13 residues. V gave up 8 bases and J gave up 0 bases, with 11 bases separating them. Germline-derived CDR1 and CDR2 are GTSNPN and SVGIG (reference sequence). Here the CDR3 DNA reads TGTGCCGGACAAATTAGCTCCTACAATGAGCAGTTCTTC. Translation gives CAGQISSYNEQFF.

This clone was observed a handful of times. This chain links TRBV18 with TRBJ2-1; 11 bases are shared with TRBD1. The V segment lost 3 bases and the J segment 7 bases; nucleotides outside the gene matches: 5. Looked up from germline, CDR1 is KGHSH and CDR2 is LQKENI. The CDR3 sequence is 15 residues long. Written as DNA, the CDR3 is TGTGCCAGCTCACCCGGGACAGGGGGAAGGAATGAGCAGTTCTTC. Protein sequence: CASSPGTGGRNEQFF.

By sample fraction, this clone is large. The chain couples TRBV6-2 or TRBV6-3 to TRBJ1-2, with TRBD1 matching over 10 bases. V was clipped by 3 bases and J by 6 bases; unmatched bases: 7. CDR3 length: 15 amino acids. Germline V gives CDR1 MNHEY, CDR2 SVGEGT. CDR3 DNA sequence: TGTGCCAGCAGTTATCCCGGACAGGGGGAGCATGGCTACACCTTC. It codes for CASSYPGQGEHGYTF.

This clone is labeled as large. The chain recombines TRBV10-3 with TRBJ2-1, with D perhaps TRBD1 or TRBD2 (6 bases each). The CDR3 is 15 residues long. Germline CDR1 and CDR2: ENHRY and SYGVKD. The germline V and J ends were trimmed by 4 bases and 9 bases, with 19 bases remaining between them. CDR3 in DNA: TGTGCCATCAGTGTAGGGGGGTCAGTTAACGGTGAGCAGTTCTTC. Translation: CAISVGGSVNGEQFF.

The CDR3 DNA reads as TGTGCCATCACCAGGACAAGGAATAATTCACCCCTCCACTTT. It codes for CAITRTRNNSPLHF. V gene TRBV10-3 combines with J gene TRBJ1-6; D possibly corresponds to TRBD1 (5 bases). Germline lookup yields CDR1 ENHRY and CDR2 SYGVKD. The CDR3 is made up of 14 amino acids. The V and J ends lost 7 bases and 5 bases respectively, with 12 bases between them.

This clone was seen a few times. This sequence joins TRBV6-1 and TRBJ2-5, with D unclear. CDR3 length: 13 residues. Per germline, CDR1 MNHNS and CDR2 SASEGT. Trimming shortened V by 2 bases and J by 7 bases, and 11 bases separated the two germline ends. CDR3 nucleotide sequence: TGTGCCAGCAGTGAAAATGCCCGGCCGACCCAGTACTTC. It translates to CASSENARPTQYF.

The rearrangement links TRBV7-6 to TRBJ2-4; D call uncertain. The CDR3 consists of 13 residues. Trimming took 6 bases from V and 5 from J, leaving 11 bases between them. Germline V gene lookup returns CDR1 SGHVS and CDR2 FNYEAQ. The CDR3 nucleotides read TGTGCCAGCAGTCAAGGGCCGCAAAACATTCAGTACTTC. It specifies CASSQGPQNIQYF. Based on the CDR3 plus reference TRBV7-6 and TRBJ2-4, the full variable domain is GAGVSQSPRYKVTKRGQDVALRCDPISGHVSLYWYRQALGQGPEFLTYFNYEAQQDKSGLPNDRFSAERPEGSISTLTIQRTEQRDSAMYRCASSQGPQNIQYFGAGTRLSVL.